This TCR beta chain stems from a study of cytomegalovirus exposure and HLA in healthy donors. Deletions cut 0 bases from V and 4 bases from J, with 9 bases between. Germline V gives CDR1 MNHEY, CDR2 SVGAGI. This CDR3 comprises 14 residues. Sequencing was performed with immunoSEQ multiplex PCR; in TCRdb, only in-frame clones are kept and a portion is missing. The sample records about 140,000 clones, roughly 90% being singletons. The specimen sequenced was PBMCs. This TCR came from a man between 18 and 35 years old in good health and CMV-seronegative. The chain uses TRBV6-5 and TRBJ1-2; D is perhaps TRBD1 (5 bases). The CDR3 here is CASSYSSGSYGYTF. The CDR3 nucleotides read TGTGCCAGCAGTTACTCGTCAGGGTCCTATGGCTACACCTTC.